Presented here are 4 T cell receptor beta chains from one specimen sequenced in a study of radiation and T cells in renal cell carcinoma. The repertoire was sequenced with immunoSEQ multiplex PCR; TCRdb's copy has only in-frame clones and lacks some. The repertoire holds about 24,000 clones, with roughly 60% as singletons. Treatment in this sample: treatment-naive control, cytoreductive nephrectomy. Material: tumor tissue, obtained from a patient whose treatment was nephrectomy without radiotherapy. The source is a man aged 35 to 55 with renal cell carcinoma.

The V and J genes are TRBV4-2 and TRBJ2-1; 12 bases match TRBD2. The junction had 4 bases not matched to a gene; V was cut back by 6 bases and J by 4 bases. This CDR3 spans 15 amino acids. Germline V gene data show CDR1 as LGHNA and CDR2 as YNFKEQ. The CDR3 bases are TGTGCCAGCAGTCCGGGGACTAGCGGGTACAATGAGCAGTTCTTC. Translating it yields CASSPGTSGYNEQFF.

This clone was recorded many times. The gene calls are TRBV28 and TRBJ2-1, with a possible D match to TRBD2 (6 bases). V lost 3 bases to trimming and J lost 2 bases, with 14 bases between them. CDR1 and CDR2 (germline): MDHEN, SYDVKM. The CDR3 contains 16 residues. CDR3 sequence (DNA): TGTGCCAGCAGTTTTCCTACAGGAGGGGCCTACAATGAGCAGTTCTTC. This translates into CASSFPTGGAYNEQFF.

This chain joins TRBV6-6 and TRBJ2-7; D gene ambiguous. This CDR3 contains 16 residues. V lost 2 bases, J lost 2 bases, and 16 bases lay in between. Germline CDR1 and CDR2: MNHNY and SVGAGI (reference sequence). The CDR3 DNA sequence: TGTGCCAGCAGTTACCAAAACACCGGGCGTCCCTACGAGCAGTACTTC. Translating it yields CASSYQNTGRPYEQYF.

The chain combines TRBV18 with TRBJ1-2; 7 bases line up with TRBD1. Germline assignment: CDR1 KGHSH and CDR2 LQKENI. V lost 0 bases and J lost 4; bases outside the gene matches: 5. The CDR3 sequence is 15 residues long. The CDR3 here is CASSPPMTGLYGYTF. CDR3 in DNA: TGTGCCAGCTCACCACCGATGACAGGGCTCTATGGCTACACCTTC.